This is a list of T cell receptor beta chains from one sample in a study of T cells in Graves' hyperthyroidism and ophthalmopathy. TCRdb recomputed calls from the multiplex PCR reads with MiXCR, one row per CDR3 protein. This sample has fewer than 450,000 distinct CDR3 sequences, with approximately 16% found just once. The specimen sequenced was blood. Source of these receptors: a woman aged 60-75 years with Graves' ophthalmopathy. Each CDR3 is given with its conserved first and last residue. The D gene is left open where the match is weak. Rows may omit the clone size; those that give it use once, few, many or a size class.

D: NA; length: 14; J: TRBJ2-7; V: TRBV7-3; size: NA; DNA: TGTGCCAGCAGACCTCGACCCCGCTCCTACGAGCAGTACTTC; CDR3: CASRPRPRSYEQYF
D: NA; length: 15; J: TRBJ1-5; V: TRBV6-6; size: NA; DNA: TGTGCCAGCAGTTACATCCGAGGCGGCAATCAGCCCCAGCATTTT; CDR3: CASSYIRGGNQPQHF
D: TRBD2; length: 13; J: TRBJ2-3; V: TRBV20-1; size: many; DNA: TGCAGTGCCATAGCGGGGTTCACAGATACGCAGTATTTT; CDR3: CSAIAGFTDTQYF
D: TRBD2; length: 16; J: TRBJ2-1; V: TRBV19; size: NA; DNA: TGTGCCAGTAGTCCGCGCGCTAGCGGGAATGGGAATGAGCAGTTCTTC; CDR3: CASSPRASGNGNEQFF
D: NA; length: 14; J: TRBJ2-3; V: TRBV7-9; size: NA; DNA: TGTGCCAGCAGCTTAGCGCGCATGCTCGATACGCAGTATTTT; CDR3: CASSLARMLDTQYF
D: NA; length: 16; J: TRBJ2-3; V: TRBV5-5; size: many; DNA: TGTGCCAGCAGCGATGTTGGACAAACTAGCACAGATACGCAGTATTTT; CDR3: CASSDVGQTSTDTQYF
D: TRBD2; length: 15; J: TRBJ2-7; V: TRBV28; size: many; DNA: TGTGCCAGCAGTTTATGGACTAGCGCCACCTACGAGCAGTACTTC; CDR3: CASSLWTSATYEQYF
D: NA; length: 14; J: TRBJ2-1; V: TRBV7-9; size: NA; DNA: TGTGCCAGCAGCTCCGGAGGGAGGGGGCATGAGCAGTTCTTC; CDR3: CASSSGGRGHEQFF
D: TRBD2; length: 15; J: TRBJ2-1; V: TRBV19; size: few; DNA: TGTGCCAGTAGTATCCTAGCGGGAGGTTCGAATGAGCAGTTCTTC; CDR3: CASSILAGGSNEQFF
D: NA; length: 15; J: TRBJ1-5; V: TRBV6-1; size: many; DNA: TGTGCCAGCAGTCCTGTGGTGGGTTCTCATCAGCCCCAGCATTTT; CDR3: CASSPVVGSHQPQHF
D: NA; length: 15; J: TRBJ2-1; V: TRBV7-9; size: many; DNA: TGTGCCAGCAGCCTCGCCGGGTCTTCAATCCGAGAGCAGTTCTTC; CDR3: CASSLAGSSIREQFF
D: NA; length: 13; J: TRBJ2-3; V: TRBV3-1; size: many; DNA: TGTGCCAGCTCCCGCTCGCGGTCAGATACGCAGTATTTT; CDR3: CASSRSRSDTQYF
D: NA; length: 18; J: TRBJ2-3; V: TRBV5-1; size: few; DNA: TGCGCCAGCAGCTTCGCCAGGGGTACTTCAACTAGCACAGATACGCAGTATTTT; CDR3: CASSFARGTSTSTDTQYF
D: NA; length: 16; J: TRBJ2-4; V: TRBV29-1; size: NA; DNA: TGCAGCGTTGGGGGTTCCGGTAGATTAGCCAAAAACATTCAGTACTTC; CDR3: CSVGGSGRLAKNIQYF
D: NA; length: 12; J: TRBJ2-5; V: TRBV7-8; size: many; DNA: TGTGCCAGCAGTTATCCGCAAGAGACCCAGTACTTC; CDR3: CASSYPQETQYF
D: TRBD2; length: 14; J: TRBJ2-3; V: TRBV7-3; size: many; DNA: TGTGCCAGCAGCCCAGGGAGGGGAATGGATACGCAGTATTTT; CDR3: CASSPGRGMDTQYF
D: NA; length: 11; J: TRBJ2-3; V: TRBV30; size: many; DNA: TGTGCCTGGATGGGGGTAGATACGCAGTATTTT; CDR3: CAWMGVDTQYF
D: NA; length: 13; J: TRBJ1-1; V: TRBV6-5; size: many; DNA: TGTGCCAGCAGTTACAGGGAAGGTACTGAAGCTTTCTTT; CDR3: CASSYREGTEAFF
D: NA; length: 17; J: TRBJ2-1; V: TRBV27; size: many; DNA: TGTGCCAGCAGTTTTCGGTCTAGCCCAGTTATGGCGGATGAGCAGTTCTTC; CDR3: CASSFRSSPVMADEQFF
D: NA; length: 14; J: TRBJ1-4; V: TRBV2; size: few; DNA: TGTGCCAGCAGTGCCGGAGGGGTGTATGAAAAACTGTTTTTT; CDR3: CASSAGGVYEKLFF
D: TRBD2; length: 15; J: TRBJ2-7; V: TRBV5-1; size: once; DNA: TGCGCCAGCGCACCCCGGGGGGGGAGCTCCTACGAGCAGTACTTC; CDR3: CASAPRGGSSYEQYF
D: NA; length: 16; J: TRBJ2-2; V: TRBV11-3; size: few; DNA: TGTGCCAGCAGCCAATCAGCCGGGGGGCGAACCGGGGAGCTGTTTTTT; CDR3: CASSQSAGGRTGELFF